The 14 T cell receptor beta chains listed next were all sequenced from one sample in a study of blood T cell repertoires in COVID-19. This table comes from immunoSEQ multiplex PCR, and its TCRdb copy is limited to in-frame clones, with some not included. The sample contains some 52,000 clones, roughly 84% of which appear only once. Material for sequencing was peripheral blood. Receptors originate from a human donor with active COVID-19. The donor label of this sample is uncertain.

This chain uses TRBV7-9 with TRBJ1-4; D might be TRBD1 (6 bases). Trimming pared 6 bases from V and 2 bases from J, leaving 16 bases between. The germline V gene encodes CDR1 SEHNR and CDR2 FQNEAQ (reference sequence). The CDR3 extends over 16 amino acids. CDR3 amino acids: CASSLGGTGTNEKLFF. The CDR3 DNA is TGTGCCAGCAGTCTAGGAGGTACAGGGACTAATGAAAAACTGTTTTTT.

The V and J genes are TRBV6-6 and TRBJ2-2, with D unclear. Germline CDR1 and CDR2: MNHNY and SVGAGI (reference sequence). Trimming left V 7 bases short and J 3 bases short, with 12 bases between. CDR3 length equals 14 residues. As DNA, the CDR3 is TGTGCCAGCATTCCGGGTGTCCACACCGGGGAGCTGTTTTTT. This translates into CASIPGVHTGELFF.

The rearrangement joins TRBV5-6 to TRBJ1-6; 8 bases are shared with TRBD1. CDR3 length: 16 residues. The J segment lost 16 bases and the V segment lost 0 bases, leaving 15 bases of the junction unmatched. The germline CDR1 and CDR2 sequences are SGHDT and YYEEEE. The CDR3 loop reads CASSLGQGTGPELLHF. The CDR3 region has the DNA TGTGCCAGCAGCTTGGGGCAGGGGACAGGCCCGGAGTTACTCCACTTT.

V usage is TRBV11-2 and J usage is TRBJ1-2; TRBD1 might be the D (6 bases). There are 18 residues in the CDR3. Germline assignment: CDR1 SGHAT and CDR2 FQNNGV. V was clipped by 3 bases and J by 0 bases, with 20 bases between them. The DNA for the CDR3 is TGTGCCAGCAGCTTGGTCACAGGGTATAAGGAGACTAACTATGGCTACACCTTC. This translates into CASSLVTGYKETNYGYTF. Variable domain in full (rest from reference TRBV11-2 and TRBJ1-2): EAGVAQSPRYKIIEKRQSVAFWCNPISGHATLYWYQQILGQGPKLLIQFQNNGVVDDSQLPKDRFSAERLKGVDSTLKIQPAKLEDSAVYLCASSLVTGYKETNYGYTFGSGTRLTVV.

Only a few counts were recorded for this clone. This chain connects TRBV4-2 to TRBJ2-7; the D gene is possibly TRBD2 (6 bases). V was cut by 1 base and J by 8 bases, with 15 bases left in between. This CDR3 has 14 amino acids. In germline, CDR1 is LGHNA, CDR2 YNFKEQ. The CDR3: CASSQALRDGKQYF. The CDR3 region has the DNA TGTGCCAGCAGCCAAGCCCTGCGGGATGGTAAGCAGTACTTC.

This chain joins TRBV19 and TRBJ2-7; D possibly corresponds to TRBD2 (6 bases). Germline loops: CDR1 LNHDA, CDR2 SQIVND (reference sequence). Trimming stripped 4 bases from V and 2 bases from J, with 21 bases between. This CDR3 spans 17 amino acids. The CDR3 DNA reads as TGTGCCAGTAGTACTCGGCGGGTTAGCGGAACCCCCTACGAGCAGTACTTC. Residues: CASSTRRVSGTPYEQYF.

V gene TRBV4-1 combines with J gene TRBJ1-6, with TRBD1 identical over 8 bases. CDR3 length: 17 residues. Germline-derived CDR1 and CDR2 are MGHRA and YSYEKL. V trimming: 3 bases; J trimming: 9 bases; junction bases outside the gene matches: 13. The CDR3 coding sequence is TGCGCCAGCAGCCAGGATGACAGGGGATCATTACGTTCACCCCTCCACTTT. Encoded protein: CASSQDDRGSLRSPLHF.

The rearrangement uses TRBV27 and TRBJ1-2; no clear D gene. Germline V gives CDR1 MNHEY, CDR2 SMNVEV (reference sequence). The CDR3 contains 16 residues. V dropped 2 bases and J dropped 5 bases, with 18 bases sitting between them. This chain's CDR3 is CASSLSPGASMYGYTF. CDR3 in DNA: TGTGCCAGCAGTTTAAGTCCCGGAGCGTCCATGTATGGCTACACCTTC.

This chain joins TRBV4-1 and TRBJ2-7; the D is unclear. The ends were cut back, 1 base at V and 1 base at J, with 17 bases in the middle. The CDR3 loop spans 17 amino acids. Germline loops: CDR1 MGHRA, CDR2 YSYEKL. CDR3 sequence reads: CASSQADTWSASYEQYF. The CDR3 DNA follows: TGCGCCAGCAGCCAAGCTGACACATGGTCCGCGTCCTACGAGCAGTACTTC.

The CDR3 sequence is CASSLPGGSSYEQYF. The CDR3 bases are TGTGCCAGTAGTTTACCGGGGGGCAGCTCCTACGAGCAGTACTTC. J is TRBJ2-7 and V is TRBV19; the D gene is possibly TRBD2 (7 bases). The CDR3 spans 15 residues. Germline-derived CDR1 and CDR2 are LNHDA and SQIVND (reference sequence). V was cut by 5 bases and J by 0 bases, with 14 bases left in between.

The chain recombines TRBV7-3 with TRBJ1-1; possible D gene TRBD1, 6 bases. The germline CDR1 and CDR2 sequences are SGHTA and FQGTGA. The CDR3 is 14 residues long. The V end lost 5 bases, the J end lost 1 base, and 11 bases lay between the germline ends. DNA for the CDR3: TGTGCCAGCAGCCCCGACAGGCAGAACACTGAAGCTTTCTTT. As protein: CASSPDRQNTEAFF.

This chain joins TRBV7-2 and TRBJ2-4, with TRBD1 identical over 7 bases. Trimming removed 4 bases from V and 5 bases from J; junction bases left unmatched: 5. CDR3 length: 14 residues. Germline lookup yields CDR1 SGHTA and CDR2 FQGNSA. The CDR3, as DNA: TGTGCCAGCAGCTACTCGACAGGGCAAAACATTCAGTACTTC. Encoded protein: CASSYSTGQNIQYF.

This clone occurred a few times. The rearrangement joins TRBV7-8 to TRBJ1-2; 9 nucleotides agree with TRBD1. Germline CDR1 and CDR2: SGHVS and FQNEAQ. The CDR3 has 13 residues. J was trimmed by 6 bases and V by 5 bases; bases with no gene match: 4. The CDR3 bases are TGTGCCAGCAGCCCCGGACAGGGGAATGGCTACACCTTC. It codes for CASSPGQGNGYTF.

This chain uses TRBV5-4 with TRBJ2-7; TRBD1 aligns across 9 bases. The CDR3 is made up of 15 amino acids. The junction had 9 bases not matched to a gene; V was cut back by 4 bases and J by 4 bases. Per germline, CDR1 SGHNT and CDR2 YYREEE (reference sequence). The CDR3 region has the DNA TGTGCCAGCAGCGCGATGGGACAGGGTAAATACGAGCAGTACTTC. Translation: CASSAMGQGKYEQYF.